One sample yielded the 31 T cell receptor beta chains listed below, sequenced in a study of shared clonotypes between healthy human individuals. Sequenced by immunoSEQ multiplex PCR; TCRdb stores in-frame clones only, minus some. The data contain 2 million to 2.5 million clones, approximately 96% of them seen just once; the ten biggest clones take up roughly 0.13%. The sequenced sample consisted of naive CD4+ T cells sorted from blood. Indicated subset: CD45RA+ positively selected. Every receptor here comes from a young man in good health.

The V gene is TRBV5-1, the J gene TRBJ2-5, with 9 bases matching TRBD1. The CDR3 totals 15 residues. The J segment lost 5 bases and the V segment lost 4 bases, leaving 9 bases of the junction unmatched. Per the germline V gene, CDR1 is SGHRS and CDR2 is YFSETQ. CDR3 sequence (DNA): TGCGCCAGCAGCGTGATGGGACAGGGCTCGGAGACCCAGTACTTC. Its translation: CASSVMGQGSETQYF.

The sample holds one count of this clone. CDR3 bases: TGTGCCAGCAGCTTCGGGGGAAGAGAGACCCAGTACTTC. Amino acids: CASSFGGRETQYF. The V and J genes are TRBV5-6 and TRBJ2-5; tentatively, D is TRBD2 (6 bases). CDR1 and CDR2 from the germline V gene are SGHDT and YYEEEE. V was cut by 2 bases and J by 4 bases, with 9 bases left in between. The CDR3 is made up of 13 amino acids.

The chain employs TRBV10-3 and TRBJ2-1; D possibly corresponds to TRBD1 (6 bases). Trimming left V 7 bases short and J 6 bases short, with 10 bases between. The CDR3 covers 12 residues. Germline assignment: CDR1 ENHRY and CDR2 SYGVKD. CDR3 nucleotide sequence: TGTGCCATCACTAGGGGGAGCAATGAGCAGTTCTTC. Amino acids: CAITRGSNEQFF.

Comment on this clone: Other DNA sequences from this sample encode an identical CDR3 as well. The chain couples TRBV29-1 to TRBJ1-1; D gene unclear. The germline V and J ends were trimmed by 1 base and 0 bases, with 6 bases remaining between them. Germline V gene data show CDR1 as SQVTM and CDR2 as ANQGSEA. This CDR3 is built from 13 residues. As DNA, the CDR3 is TGCAGCGTTGAAGGGAGGTTGAACACTGAAGCTTTCTTT. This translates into CSVEGRLNTEAFF.

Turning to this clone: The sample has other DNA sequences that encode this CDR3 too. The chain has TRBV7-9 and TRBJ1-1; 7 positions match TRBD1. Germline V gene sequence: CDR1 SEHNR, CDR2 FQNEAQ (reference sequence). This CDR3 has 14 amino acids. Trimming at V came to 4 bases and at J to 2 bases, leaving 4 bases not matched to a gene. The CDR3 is CASSSTGVNTEAFF. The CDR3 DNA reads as TGTGCCAGCAGCTCAACAGGGGTCAACACTGAAGCTTTCTTT.

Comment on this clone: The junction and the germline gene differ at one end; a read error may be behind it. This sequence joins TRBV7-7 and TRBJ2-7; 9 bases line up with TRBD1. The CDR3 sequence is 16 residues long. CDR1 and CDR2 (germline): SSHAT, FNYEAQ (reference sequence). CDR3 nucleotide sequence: TGTGCTAGCAGGTTGAAACAGGGGGCCGAGAATCGGGAGCAGTACTTC. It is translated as CASRLKQGAENREQYF.

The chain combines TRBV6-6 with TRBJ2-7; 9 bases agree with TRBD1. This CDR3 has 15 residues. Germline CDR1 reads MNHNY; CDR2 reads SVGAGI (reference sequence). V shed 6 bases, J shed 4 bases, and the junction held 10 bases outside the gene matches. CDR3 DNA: TGTGCCAGCAGCCACGGTCGGGACAGGGTATACGAGCAGTACTTC. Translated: CASSHGRDRVYEQYF.

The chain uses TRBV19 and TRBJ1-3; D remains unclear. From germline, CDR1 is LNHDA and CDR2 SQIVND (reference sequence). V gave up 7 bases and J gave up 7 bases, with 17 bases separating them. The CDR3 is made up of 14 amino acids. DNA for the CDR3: TGTGCCAGTACCTCAGGAGGAGTTTGGAACACCATATATTTT. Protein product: CASTSGGVWNTIYF.

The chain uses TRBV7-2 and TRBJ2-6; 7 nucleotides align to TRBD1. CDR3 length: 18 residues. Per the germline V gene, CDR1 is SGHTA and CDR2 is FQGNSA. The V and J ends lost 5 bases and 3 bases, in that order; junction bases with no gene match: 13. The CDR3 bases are TGTGCCAGCAGCCGGGGCGAGGGGGCGGTAATTGGGGCCAACGTCCTGACTTTC. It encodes CASSRGEGAVIGANVLTF.

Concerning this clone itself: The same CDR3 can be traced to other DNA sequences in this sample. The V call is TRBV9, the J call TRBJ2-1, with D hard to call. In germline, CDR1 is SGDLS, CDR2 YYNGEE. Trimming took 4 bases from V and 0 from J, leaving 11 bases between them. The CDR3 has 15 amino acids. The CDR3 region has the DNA TGTGCCAGCAGCCCTCTCCTTAGCTCCTACAATGAGCAGTTCTTC. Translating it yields CASSPLLSSYNEQFF. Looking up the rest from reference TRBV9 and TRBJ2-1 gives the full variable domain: DSGVTQTPKHLITATGQRVTLRCSPRSGDLSVYWYQQSLDQGLQFLIQYYNGEERAKGNILERFSAQQFPDLHSELNLSSLELGDSALYFCASSPLLSSYNEQFFGPGTRLTVL.

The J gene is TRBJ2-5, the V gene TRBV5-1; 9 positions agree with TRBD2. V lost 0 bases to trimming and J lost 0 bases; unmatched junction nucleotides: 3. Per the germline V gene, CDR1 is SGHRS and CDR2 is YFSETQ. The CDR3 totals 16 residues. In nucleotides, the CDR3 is TGCGCCAGCAGCTTGGGACTAGCGGAATACCAAGAGACCCAGTACTTC. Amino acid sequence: CASSLGLAEYQETQYF.

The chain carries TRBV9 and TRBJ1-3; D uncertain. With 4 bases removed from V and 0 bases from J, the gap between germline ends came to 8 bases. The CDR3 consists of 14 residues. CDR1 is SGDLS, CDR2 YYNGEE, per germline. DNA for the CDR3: TGTGCCAGCAGCCCCCTTGACTCTGGAAACACCATATATTTT. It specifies CASSPLDSGNTIYF.

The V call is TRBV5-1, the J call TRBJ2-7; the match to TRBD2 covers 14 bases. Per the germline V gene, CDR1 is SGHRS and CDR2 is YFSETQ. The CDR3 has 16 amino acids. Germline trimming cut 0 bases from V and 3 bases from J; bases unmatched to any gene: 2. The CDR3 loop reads CASSLGGLAGVYEQYF. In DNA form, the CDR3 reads TGCGCCAGCAGCTTGGGGGGACTAGCGGGAGTCTACGAGCAGTACTTC.

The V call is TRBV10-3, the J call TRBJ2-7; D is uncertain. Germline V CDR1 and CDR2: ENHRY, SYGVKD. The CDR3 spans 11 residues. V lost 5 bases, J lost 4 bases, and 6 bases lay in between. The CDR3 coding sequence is TGTGCCATCAGTAGCGAGTACGAGCAGTACTTC. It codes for CAISSEYEQYF.

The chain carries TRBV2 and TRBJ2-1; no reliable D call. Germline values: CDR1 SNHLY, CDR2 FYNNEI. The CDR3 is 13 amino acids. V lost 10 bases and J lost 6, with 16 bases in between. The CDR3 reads CATYDLWGNEQFF. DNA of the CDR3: TGTGCCACCTACGATCTCTGGGGCAATGAGCAGTTCTTC.

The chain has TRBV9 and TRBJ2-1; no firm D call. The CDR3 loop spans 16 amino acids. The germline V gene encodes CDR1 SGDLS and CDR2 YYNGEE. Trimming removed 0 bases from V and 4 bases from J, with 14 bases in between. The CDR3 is CASSVGPDKSYNEQFF. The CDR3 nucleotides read TGTGCCAGCAGCGTAGGTCCAGATAAATCATACAATGAGCAGTTCTTC.

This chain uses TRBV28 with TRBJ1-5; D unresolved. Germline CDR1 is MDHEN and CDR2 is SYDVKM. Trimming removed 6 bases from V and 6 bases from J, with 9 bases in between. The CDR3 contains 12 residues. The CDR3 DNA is TGTGCCAGCAGGTCAGGAGGTCAGCCCCAGCATTTT. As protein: CASRSGGQPQHF.

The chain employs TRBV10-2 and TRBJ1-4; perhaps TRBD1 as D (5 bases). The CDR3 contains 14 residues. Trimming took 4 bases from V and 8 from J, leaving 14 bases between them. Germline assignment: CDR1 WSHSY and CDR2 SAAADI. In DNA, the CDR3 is TGCGCCAGCAGTGGTCAGGGCGGGGTAGAAAAACTGTTTTTT. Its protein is CASSGQGGVEKLFF.

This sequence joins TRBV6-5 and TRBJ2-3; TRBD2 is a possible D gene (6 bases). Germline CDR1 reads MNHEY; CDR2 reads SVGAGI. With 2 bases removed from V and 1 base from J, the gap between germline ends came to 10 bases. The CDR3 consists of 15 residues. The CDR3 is CASSYGTPRTDTQYF. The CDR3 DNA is TGTGCCAGCAGTTACGGGACTCCGCGCACAGATACGCAGTATTTT.

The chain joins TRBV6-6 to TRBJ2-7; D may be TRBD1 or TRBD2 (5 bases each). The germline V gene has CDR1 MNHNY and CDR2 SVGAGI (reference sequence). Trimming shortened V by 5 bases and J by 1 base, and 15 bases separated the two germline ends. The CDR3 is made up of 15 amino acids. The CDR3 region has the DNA TGTGCCAGCAGTCGTCTGGGGGTTACATCCTACGAGCAGTACTTC. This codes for CASSRLGVTSYEQYF.

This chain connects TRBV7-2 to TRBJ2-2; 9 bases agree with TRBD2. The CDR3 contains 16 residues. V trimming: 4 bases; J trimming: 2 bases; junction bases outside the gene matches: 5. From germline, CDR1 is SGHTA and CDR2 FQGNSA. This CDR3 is CASSYGTSINTGELFF. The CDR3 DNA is TGTGCCAGCAGCTACGGGACTAGCATAAACACCGGGGAGCTGTTTTTT.

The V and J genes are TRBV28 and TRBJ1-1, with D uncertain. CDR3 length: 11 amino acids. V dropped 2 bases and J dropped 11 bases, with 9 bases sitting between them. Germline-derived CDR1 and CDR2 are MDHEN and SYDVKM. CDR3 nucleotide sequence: TGTGCCAGCAGTTTAGGGGTTCGCGCTTTCTTT. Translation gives CASSLGVRAFF.

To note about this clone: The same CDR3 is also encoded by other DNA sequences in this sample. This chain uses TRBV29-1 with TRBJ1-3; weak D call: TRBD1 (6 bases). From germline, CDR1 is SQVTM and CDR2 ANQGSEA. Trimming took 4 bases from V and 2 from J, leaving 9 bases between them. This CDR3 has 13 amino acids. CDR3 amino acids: CSVGAGAGNTIYF. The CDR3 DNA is TGCAGCGTTGGGGCAGGGGCTGGAAACACCATATATTTT. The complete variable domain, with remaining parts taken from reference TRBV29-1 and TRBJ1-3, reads SAVISQKPSRDICQRGTSLTIQCQVDSQVTMMFWYRQQPGQSLTLIATANQGSEATYESGFVIDKFPISRPNLTFSTLTVSNMSPEDSSIYLCSVGAGAGNTIYFGEGSWLTVV.

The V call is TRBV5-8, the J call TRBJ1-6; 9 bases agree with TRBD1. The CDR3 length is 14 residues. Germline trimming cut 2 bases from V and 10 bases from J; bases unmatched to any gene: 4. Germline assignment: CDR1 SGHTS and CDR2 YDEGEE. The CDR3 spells CASSLQGAASPLHF. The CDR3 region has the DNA TGTGCCAGCAGCTTACAGGGGGCAGCATCACCCCTCCACTTT.

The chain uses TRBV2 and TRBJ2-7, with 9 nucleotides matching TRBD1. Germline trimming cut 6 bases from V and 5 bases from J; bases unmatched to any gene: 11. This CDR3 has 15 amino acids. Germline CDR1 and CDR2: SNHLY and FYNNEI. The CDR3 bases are TGTGCCAGCAGACTCCCGGGACAGGGAGGCAACGAGCAGTACTTC. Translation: CASRLPGQGGNEQYF. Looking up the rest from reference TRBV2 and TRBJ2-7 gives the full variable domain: EPEVTQTPSHQVTQMGQEVILRCVPISNHLYFYWYRQILGQKVEFLVSFYNNEISEKSEIFDDQFSVERPDGSNFTLKIRSTKLEDSAMYFCASRLPGQGGNEQYFGPGTRLTVT.

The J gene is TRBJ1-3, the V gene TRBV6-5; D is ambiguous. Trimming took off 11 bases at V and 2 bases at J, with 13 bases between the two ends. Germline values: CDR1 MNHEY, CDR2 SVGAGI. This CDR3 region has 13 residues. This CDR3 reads CAAAPGTGNTIYF. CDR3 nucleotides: TGTGCCGCAGCTCCGGGGACTGGAAACACCATATATTTT.

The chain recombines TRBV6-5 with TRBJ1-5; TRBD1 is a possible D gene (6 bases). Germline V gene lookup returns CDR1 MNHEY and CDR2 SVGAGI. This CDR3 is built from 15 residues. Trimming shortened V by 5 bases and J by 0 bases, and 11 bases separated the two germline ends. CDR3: CASSKQGVSNQPQHF. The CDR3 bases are TGTGCCAGCAGTAAACAGGGAGTTAGCAATCAGCCCCAGCATTTT.

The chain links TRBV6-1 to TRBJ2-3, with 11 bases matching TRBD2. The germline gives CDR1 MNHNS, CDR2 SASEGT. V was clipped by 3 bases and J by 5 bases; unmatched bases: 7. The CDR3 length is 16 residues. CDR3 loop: CASSDSGRAGVDTQYF. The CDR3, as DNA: TGTGCCAGCAGTGATAGCGGGAGGGCCGGTGTAGATACGCAGTATTTT.

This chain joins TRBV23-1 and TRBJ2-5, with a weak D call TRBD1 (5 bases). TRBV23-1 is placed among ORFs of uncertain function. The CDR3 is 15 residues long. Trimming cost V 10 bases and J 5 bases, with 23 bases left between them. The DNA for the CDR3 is TGCGCCACCCACGGCGGACATCGGCCCAGGGAGACCCAGTACTTC. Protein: CATHGGHRPRETQYF.

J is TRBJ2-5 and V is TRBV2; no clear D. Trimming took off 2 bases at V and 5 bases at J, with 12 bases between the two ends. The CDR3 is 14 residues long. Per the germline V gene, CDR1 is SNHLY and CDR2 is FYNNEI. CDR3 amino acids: CASSERAGWETQYF. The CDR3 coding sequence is TGTGCCAGCAGTGAAAGGGCTGGCTGGGAGACCCAGTACTTC. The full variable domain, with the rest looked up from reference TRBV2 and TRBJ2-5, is EPEVTQTPSHQVTQMGQEVILRCVPISNHLYFYWYRQILGQKVEFLVSFYNNEISEKSEIFDDQFSVERPDGSNFTLKIRSTKLEDSAMYFCASSERAGWETQYFGPGTRLLVL.

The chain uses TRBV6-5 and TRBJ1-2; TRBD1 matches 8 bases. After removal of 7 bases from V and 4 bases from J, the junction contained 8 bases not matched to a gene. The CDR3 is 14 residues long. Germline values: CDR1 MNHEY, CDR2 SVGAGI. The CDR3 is CASTRGPGGYGYTF. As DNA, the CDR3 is TGTGCCAGCACCAGGGGGCCAGGGGGCTATGGCTACACCTTC.